This TCR beta chain is from a study of T cell changes during pregnancy in multiple sclerosis. Assay: immunoSEQ multiplex PCR; the TCRdb copy retains only in-frame clones and omits some. This sample has some 55,000 clones, with around 90% found just once. V lost 4 bases and J lost 10; bases outside the gene matches: 14. CDR3 length: 16 residues. The germline V gene encodes CDR1 LGHNA and CDR2 YSLEER. The chain is built from TRBV4-3 and TRBJ1-2, with 11 bases identical to TRBD1. Sample: peripheral blood, taken after pregnancy. The sequence derives from a female donor in good health, enrolled as a control in a pregnancy study. This chain's CDR3 is CASSPSGTGGSFYYTF. CDR3 sequence (DNA): TGCGCCAGCAGCCCAAGCGGGACAGGGGGGTCGTTTTACTACACCTTC.